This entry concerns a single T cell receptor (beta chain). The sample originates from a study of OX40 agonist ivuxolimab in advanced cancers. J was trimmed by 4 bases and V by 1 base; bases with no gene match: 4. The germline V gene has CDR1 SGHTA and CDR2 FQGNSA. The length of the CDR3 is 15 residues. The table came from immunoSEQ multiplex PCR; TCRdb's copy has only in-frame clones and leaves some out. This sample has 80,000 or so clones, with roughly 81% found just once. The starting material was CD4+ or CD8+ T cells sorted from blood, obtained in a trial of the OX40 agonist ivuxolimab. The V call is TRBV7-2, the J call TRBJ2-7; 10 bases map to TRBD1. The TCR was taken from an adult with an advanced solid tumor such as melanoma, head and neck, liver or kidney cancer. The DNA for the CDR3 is TGTGCCAGCAGCTTAGAGACAGGGGGCGCGTACGAGCAGTACTTC. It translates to CASSLETGGAYEQYF.